This paragraph reports one T cell receptor beta chain. This sample was included in a study of blood T cell repertoires in COVID-19. The data were produced by immunoSEQ multiplex PCR, yet TCRdb's version contains in-frame clones alone and is incomplete. The sample lists about 160,000 clones, about 80% occurring once. The CDR3 extends over 13 amino acids. The germline V gene has CDR1 SQVTM and CDR2 ANQGSEA. V was pared by 5 bases and J by 0 bases, with 2 bases of the junction left unmatched. This sequence originates from an older man with acute or convalescent COVID-19. The specimen was peripheral blood. V and J are TRBV29-1 and TRBJ1-1; 8 nucleotides match TRBD1. For the CDR3, the DNA is TGCAGCGTTTGGGGACAGGTGAACACTGAAGCTTTCTTT. Translating it yields CSVWGQVNTEAFF.